The present T cell receptor beta chain was sequenced within a study of blood T cells in healthy people across ages. The study, taken as a whole, reports: Age showed a roughly linear inverse relationship with TCR beta diversity per million T cells. Changes in expanded clonotypes were possibly confounded, as the CMV status of donors was unknown. Diversity figures derived from one million T cells were judged to underestimate the true value.

A sample-barcoded 5' primer and a J-beta primer mix were used in a second PCR of about 7 to 12 cycles. TCRdb called the 5' RACE reads again in MiXCR, with one record for every CDR3 protein. This sample yields about 1 million distinct CDR3 sequences, of which 40% to 45% are seen a single time; under 20% belongs to the top ten. To note about this clonotype: Its target is not known.

V was clipped by 0 bases and J by 4 bases, with 12 bases between them. The CDR3 sequence is 15 residues long. From germline, CDR1 is LGHDT and CDR2 YNNKEL (reference sequence). Isolating PBMCs gave at least 6 million of these cells per sample. The specimen sequenced was blood. J is TRBJ2-5 and V is TRBV3-1; perhaps TRBD2 as D (6 bases). The origin of this receptor is a woman aged 55-70 years in good health. The CDR3 sequence: CASSQDLTRIETQYF. The CDR3 DNA is TGTGCCAGCAGCCAAGATCTGACTAGGATAGAGACCCAGTACTTC.